These 13 T cell receptor beta chains share one sample of origin, sequenced in a study of blood T cell repertoires in COVID-19. Measured with immunoSEQ multiplex PCR; TCRdb has only the in-frame clones, and not every one. Seen here are fewer than 200,000 clones, 80% observed once, and the top ten hold around 6.9%. The sequenced sample consisted of peripheral blood. These receptors were collected from a man aged 55-75 years with acute or convalescent COVID-19.

The table lists this clone with a few counts. The rearrangement links TRBV11-1 to TRBJ1-5; D may be TRBD1 (5 bases). Germline values: CDR1 SGHAT, CDR2 FQDESV (reference sequence). CDR3 length: 14 amino acids. With 4 bases removed from V and 1 base from J, the gap between germline ends came to 8 bases. This CDR3 is CASSSDKSNQPQHF. The CDR3 DNA is TGTGCCAGCAGCTCGGACAAGAGCAATCAGCCCCAGCATTTT.

J is TRBJ1-3 and V is TRBV7-8; perhaps TRBD1 as D (5 bases). The CDR3 has 17 amino acids. Per germline, CDR1 SGHVS and CDR2 FQNEAQ. Trimming removed 1 base at V and 2 bases at J, with 15 bases between. CDR3 sequence (DNA): TGTGCCAGCAGCTTAGTACTTCAAGGACACGCTGGAAACACCATATATTTT. It codes for CASSLVLQGHAGNTIYF. Full variable domain (rest looked up from reference TRBV7-8 and TRBJ1-3): GAGVSQSPRYKVAKRGQDVALRCDPISGHVSLFWYQQALGQGPEFLTYFQNEAQLDKSGLPSDRFFAERPEGSVSTLKIQRTQQEDSAVYLCASSLVLQGHAGNTIYFGEGSWLTVV.

V gene TRBV4-3 combines with J gene TRBJ1-5, with D perhaps matching TRBD1 (6 bases). The CDR3 totals 15 residues. Trimming pared 0 bases from V and 3 bases from J, leaving 9 bases between. Germline V gene sequence: CDR1 LGHNA, CDR2 YSLEER. This CDR3 reads CASSQDGQNNQPQHF. DNA of the CDR3: TGCGCCAGCAGCCAAGATGGACAGAACAATCAGCCCCAGCATTTT.

This clone has a single count. The chain joins TRBV27 to TRBJ2-7; 9 bases match TRBD2. The CDR3 contains 16 residues. The junction had 15 bases not matched to a gene; V was cut back by 9 bases and J by 3 bases. CDR1 and CDR2 (germline): MNHEY, SMNVEV (reference sequence). The CDR3: CASRGSGRGGSYEQYF. The CDR3 DNA is TGTGCCAGTAGGGGTAGCGGGAGAGGGGGGAGCTACGAGCAGTACTTC.

The chain uses TRBV7-3 and TRBJ2-1, with 8 bases lining up with TRBD1. Per the germline V gene, CDR1 is SGHTA and CDR2 is FQGTGA. This CDR3 spans 14 amino acids. V trimming: 2 bases; J trimming: 9 bases; junction bases outside the gene matches: 6. The CDR3 reads CASSLPGGSGEQFF. Here the CDR3 DNA reads TGTGCCAGCAGCTTACCAGGGGGCTCAGGTGAGCAGTTCTTC.

This rearrangement joins TRBV11-2 to TRBJ2-1; no clear D gene. CDR1 and CDR2 (germline): SGHAT, FQNNGV. V dropped 1 base and J dropped 9 bases, with 13 bases sitting between them. The CDR3 is 14 amino acids. The DNA for the CDR3 is TGTGCCAGCAGCTTAGTCCCGACTGGAAGTGAGCAGTTCTTC. This gives the protein CASSLVPTGSEQFF.

V and J are TRBV5-1 and TRBJ2-7; 11 nucleotides agree with TRBD2. Germline assignment: CDR1 SGHRS and CDR2 YFSETQ. With 2 bases clipped from V and 5 bases from J, the junction kept 6 bases outside the gene matches. The CDR3 extends over 15 amino acids. CDR3 in DNA: TGCGCCAGCAGCTTCCCTAGCGGGAGGATCAACGAGCAGTACTTC. Translating gives CASSFPSGRINEQYF.

V gene TRBV2 combines with J gene TRBJ2-2; 12 bases are shared with TRBD2. Germline V gene data show CDR1 as SNHLY and CDR2 as FYNNEI. This CDR3 has 16 amino acids. V trimming: 3 bases; J trimming: 7 bases; junction bases outside the gene matches: 6. In DNA form, the CDR3 reads TGTGCCAGCAGTGAGACTAGCGGGAGTTTGGGCGGGGAGCTGTTTTTT. Translation: CASSETSGSLGGELFF.

V and J are TRBV10-3 and TRBJ2-3; possibly TRBD1 for D (5 bases). V was trimmed by 2 bases and J by 2 bases, leaving 8 bases between them. CDR3 size: 14 residues. Germline CDR1 reads ENHRY; CDR2 reads SYGVKD. CDR3 residues: CAISEDRYTDTQYF. The CDR3 coding sequence is TGTGCCATCAGTGAGGACAGATACACAGATACGCAGTATTTT.

The chain couples TRBV5-1 to TRBJ1-1; D remains ambiguous. The germline V gene encodes CDR1 SGHRS and CDR2 YFSETQ. Trimming left V 4 bases short and J 9 bases short, with 10 bases between. The CDR3 loop spans 11 amino acids. CDR3 in amino acids: CASSLETQAFF. The CDR3 nucleotides are TGCGCCAGCAGCCTCGAGACTCAAGCTTTCTTT.

V gene TRBV7-2 combines with J gene TRBJ2-7; 8 positions match TRBD2. With V trimmed by 2 bases and J by 0 bases, 6 bases remained unmatched. The germline gives CDR1 SGHTA, CDR2 FQGNSA. This CDR3 region has 16 residues. CDR3 DNA: TGTGCCAGCAGCTTAAACGCGGGGGGCCTCTCCTACGAGCAGTACTTC. Protein product: CASSLNAGGLSYEQYF.

The CDR3 is CASSLRQSNYGYTF. Here the CDR3 DNA reads TGTGCCAGCAGCTTAAGACAGAGTAACTATGGCTACACCTTC. V gene TRBV7-2 combines with J gene TRBJ1-2, with D possibly matching TRBD1 (5 bases). Trimming left V 2 bases short and J 1 base short, with 8 bases between. The germline gives CDR1 SGHTA, CDR2 FQGNSA. This CDR3 has 14 residues. Full variable domain (outside the CDR3, taken from reference TRBV7-2 and TRBJ1-2): GAGVSQSPSNKVTEKGKDVELRCDPISGHTALYWYRQSLGQGLEFLIYFQGNSAPDKSGLPSDRFSAERTGGSVSTLTIQRTQQEDSAVYLCASSLRQSNYGYTFGSGTRLTVV.

This chain uses TRBV7-9 with TRBJ2-7; the match to TRBD2 covers 7 bases. The length of the CDR3 is 14 residues. CDR1 and CDR2 (germline): SEHNR, FQNEAQ (reference sequence). V shed 5 bases, J shed 2 bases, and the junction held 6 bases outside the gene matches. The CDR3 protein is CASSDRDYPYEQYF. The DNA of the CDR3 is TGTGCCAGCAGCGACCGGGACTACCCCTACGAGCAGTACTTC.